These 10 T cell receptor beta chains share one sample of origin, sequenced in a study of human T cells and chemical hapten exposure. The treatment was: therapeutic diphenylcyclopropenone sensitization with weekly scalp DPC. Individual cDNA molecules each carried unique molecular identifiers attached by the library. Using its own MiXCR run on the reads, TCRdb lists one record per CDR3 protein. Of some 5,200 distinct CDR3 sequences listed, 50% to 65% were seen once; the top ten hold about 4%. Sequencing used whole blood, obtained before DPC sensitization or 2, 6, or about 24 weeks after (not recorded which). The origin of the receptors is an adult with alopecia areata. Some clones in this sample may be carry-over from other donors' samples. This table probably holds off-target reads from a library built for another chain.

The CDR3 nucleotides are TGTGCCAGCAGCCCCCGGATTTGGATAGGCACAGATACGCAGTATTTT. It codes for CASSPRIWIGTDTQYF. The V and J genes are TRBV7-2 and TRBJ2-3; D ambiguous. Germline assignment: CDR1 SGHTA and CDR2 FQGNSA. The V and J ends lost 5 bases and 1 base respectively, with 16 bases between them. CDR3 size: 16 residues.

This clonotype turned up a few times. The chain combines TRBV12-3 or TRBV12-4 with TRBJ2-1, with 7 bases aligning to TRBD2. Trimming took 5 bases from V and 3 from J; bases not matched to a gene: 10. The length of the CDR3 is 16 residues. The CDR3 nucleotides read TGTGCCAGCAGTCTCCCTGCGAGCGGGGTCTACAATGAGCAGTTCTTC. It codes for CASSLPASGVYNEQFF.

The chain couples TRBV11-2 to TRBJ2-1; D remains ambiguous. The CDR3 is 15 amino acids. Between the trimmed V and J ends, which lost 5 bases and 10 bases, there was a span of 21 bases. In germline, CDR1 is SGHAT, CDR2 FQNNGV. Written as DNA, the CDR3 is TGTGCCAGCAGCCCCCAGACCCTCCTTGCAGGCGAGCAGTTCTTC. Its translation: CASSPQTLLAGEQFF.

This rearrangement joins TRBV20-1 to TRBJ2-7; D is ambiguous. Deletions cut 3 bases from V and 4 bases from J, with 16 bases between. Germline CDR1 reads DFQATT; CDR2 reads SNEGSKA (reference sequence). The CDR3 contains 14 residues. The CDR3 loop is CSASGWSTRYEQYF. For the CDR3, the DNA is TGCAGTGCTAGTGGATGGTCAACCAGATACGAGCAGTACTTC.

This clonotype was recorded a few times. The chain recombines TRBV9 with TRBJ2-1; 12 positions agree with TRBD2. After removal of 4 bases from V and 7 bases from J, the junction contained 6 bases not matched to a gene. This CDR3 region has 15 residues. The germline V gene encodes CDR1 SGDLS and CDR2 YYNGEE. The CDR3 nucleotides read TGTGCCAGCAGCTGGACTAGCGGGACCACTAATGAGCAGTTCTTC. Amino acid sequence: CASSWTSGTTNEQFF.

This rearrangement joins TRBV9 to TRBJ2-7; TRBD1 is a possible D gene (5 bases). V shed 4 bases and J shed 3 bases, with 11 bases lying between them. This CDR3 comprises 13 residues. CDR1 and CDR2 (germline): SGDLS, YYNGEE. CDR3 amino acids: CASSPAGNYEQYF. CDR3 DNA sequence: TGTGCCAGCAGCCCAGCAGGGAACTACGAGCAGTACTTC.

The rearrangement uses TRBV30 and TRBJ2-5; D is possibly TRBD2 (6 bases). The germline gives CDR1 GTSNPN, CDR2 SVGIG (reference sequence). The CDR3 runs to 12 residues. Trimming took 5 bases from V and 4 from J, leaving 11 bases between them. Here the CDR3 DNA reads TGTGCCTGGGGGAGGAGGGGAGAGACCCAGTACTTC. It codes for CAWGRRGETQYF. Supplemented by reference TRBV30 and TRBJ2-5, the full variable domain reads SQTIHQWPATLVQPVGSPLSLECTVEGTSNPNLYWYRQAAGRGLQLLFYSVGIGQISSEVPQNLSASRPQDRQFILSSKKLLLSDSGFYLCAWGRRGETQYFGPGTRLLVL.

This clonotype was seen only a few times. The chain uses TRBV18 and TRBJ2-5, with 10 bases that match TRBD2. Germline assignment: CDR1 KGHSH and CDR2 LQKENI. V was pared by 5 bases and J by 4 bases, with 7 bases of the junction left unmatched. This CDR3 spans 15 amino acids. The CDR3 is CASSSKREGGETQYF. DNA of the CDR3: TGTGCCAGCTCATCAAAGCGGGAGGGAGGAGAGACCCAGTACTTC. Supplemented by reference TRBV18 and TRBJ2-5, the full variable domain reads NAGVMQNPRHLVRRRGQEARLRCSPMKGHSHVYWYRQLPEEGLKFMVYLQKENIIDESGMPKERFSAEFPKEGPSILRIQQVVRGDSAAYFCASSSKREGGETQYFGPGTRLLVL.

The rearrangement uses TRBV5-1 and TRBJ2-3; a weak D match, TRBD2 (5 bases). V was shortened by 0 bases and J by 4 bases, with 15 bases between the two germline ends. Germline V CDR1 and CDR2: SGHRS, YFSETQ. This CDR3 is built from 16 residues. The CDR3 reads CASSLEAGLSPDTQYF. CDR3 coding DNA: TGCGCCAGCAGCTTGGAGGCGGGCCTGTCGCCAGATACGCAGTATTTT.

A few counts support this clonotype. V gene TRBV7-6 combines with J gene TRBJ2-2; possible D gene TRBD2, 6 bases. Trimming pared 5 bases from V and 4 bases from J, leaving 17 bases between. The CDR3 is 16 amino acids. Germline lookup yields CDR1 SGHVS and CDR2 FNYEAQ. The CDR3 bases are TGTGCCAGCAGCGCCTCACCGGGAGTGGGCACCGGGGAGCTGTTTTTT. This sequence encodes CASSASPGVGTGELFF.